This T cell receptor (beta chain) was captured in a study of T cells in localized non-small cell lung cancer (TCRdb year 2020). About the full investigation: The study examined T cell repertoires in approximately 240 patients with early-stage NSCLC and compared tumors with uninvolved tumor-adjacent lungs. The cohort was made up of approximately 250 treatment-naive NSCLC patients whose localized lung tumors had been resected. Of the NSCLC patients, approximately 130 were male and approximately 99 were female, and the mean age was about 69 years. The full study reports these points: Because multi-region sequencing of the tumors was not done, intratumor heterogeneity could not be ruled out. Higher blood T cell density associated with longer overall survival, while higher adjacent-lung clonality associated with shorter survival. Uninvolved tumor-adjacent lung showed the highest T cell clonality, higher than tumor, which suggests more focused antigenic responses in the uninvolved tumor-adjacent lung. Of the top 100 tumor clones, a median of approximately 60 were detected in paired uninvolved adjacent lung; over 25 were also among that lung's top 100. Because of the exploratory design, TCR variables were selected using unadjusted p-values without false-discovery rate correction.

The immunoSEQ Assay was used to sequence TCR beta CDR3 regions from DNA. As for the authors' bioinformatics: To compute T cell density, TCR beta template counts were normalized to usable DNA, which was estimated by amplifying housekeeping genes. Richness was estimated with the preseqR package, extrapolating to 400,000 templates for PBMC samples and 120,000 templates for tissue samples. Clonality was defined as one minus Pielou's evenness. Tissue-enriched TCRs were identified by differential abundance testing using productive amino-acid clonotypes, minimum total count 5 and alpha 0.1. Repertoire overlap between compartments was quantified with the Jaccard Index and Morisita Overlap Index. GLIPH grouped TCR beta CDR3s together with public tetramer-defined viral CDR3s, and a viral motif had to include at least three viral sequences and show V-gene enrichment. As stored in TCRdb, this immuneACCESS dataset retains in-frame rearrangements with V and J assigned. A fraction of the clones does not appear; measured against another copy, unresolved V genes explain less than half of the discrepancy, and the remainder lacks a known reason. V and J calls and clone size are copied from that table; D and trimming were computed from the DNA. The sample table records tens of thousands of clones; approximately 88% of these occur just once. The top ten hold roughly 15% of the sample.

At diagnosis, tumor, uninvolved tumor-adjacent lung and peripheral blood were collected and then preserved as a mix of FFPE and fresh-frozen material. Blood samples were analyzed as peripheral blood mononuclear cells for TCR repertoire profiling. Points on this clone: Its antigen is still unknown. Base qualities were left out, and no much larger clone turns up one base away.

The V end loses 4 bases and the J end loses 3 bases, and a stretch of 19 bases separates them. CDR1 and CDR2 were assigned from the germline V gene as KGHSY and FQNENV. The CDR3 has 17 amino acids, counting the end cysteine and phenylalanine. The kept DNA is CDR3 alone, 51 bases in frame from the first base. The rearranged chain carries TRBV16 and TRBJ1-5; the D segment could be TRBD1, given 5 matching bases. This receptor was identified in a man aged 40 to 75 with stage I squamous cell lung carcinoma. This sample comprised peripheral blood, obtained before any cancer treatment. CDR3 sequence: CASSLGTRDPYNQPQHF. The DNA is TGTGCCAGCAGCCTGGGTACCCGGGACCCCTACAATCAGCCCCAGCATTTT.